These T cell receptor beta chains were read from a single sample in a study of tumor T cells in aggressive B-cell lymphoma. Method: immunoSEQ multiplex PCR; TCRdb's copy keeps in-frame clones and lacks some. The sample includes 5,700 or so clones, roughly 77% of them seen just once. Sample: tumor tissue. These receptors all stem from an adult with diffuse large B cell lymphoma. Each CDR3 is given with its conserved first and last residue. D genes are given only for firm matches. Clone size appears in some rows only: once, few, many, or a class for an expanded clone.

clone size,D gene,V gene,J gene,CDR3 protein,CDR3 DNA
once,TRBD1,TRBV15,TRBJ1-1,CATSRWTGTATEAFF,TGTGCCACCAGCAGATGGACAGGAACGGCCACTGAAGCTTTCTTT
-,TRBD1,TRBV7-9,TRBJ1-2,CASSLETGSYGYTF,TGTGCCAGCAGCTTAGAGACAGGGAGCTATGGCTACACCTTC
-,TRBD1,TRBV9,TRBJ1-4,CASSPGTESNEKLFF,TGTGCCAGCAGCCCTGGGACAGAGAGTAATGAAAAACTGTTTTTT
-,-,TRBV19,TRBJ1-5,CASSPPRSGNSLSNQPQHF,TGTGCCAGTAGTCCGCCCCGGTCAGGGAATAGCCTTAGCAATCAGCCCCAGCATTTT
-,-,TRBV5-6,TRBJ1-6,CASSFREVSPLHF,TGTGCCAGCAGCTTCAGGGAGGTGTCACCCCTCCACTTT
-,TRBD2,TRBV5-6,TRBJ2-5,CASSFKREGETQYF,TGTGCCAGCAGCTTTAAGCGGGAGGGTGAGACCCAGTACTTC
-,TRBD2,TRBV5-1,TRBJ2-3,CASSFPLAGKSDTQYF,TGCGCCAGCAGCTTCCCACTAGCGGGAAAATCAGATACGCAGTATTTT
-,TRBD1,TRBV2,TRBJ1-2,CASSPIDRGDNYGYTF,TGTGCCAGCAGCCCGATCGACAGGGGCGATAACTATGGCTACACCTTC
-,TRBD1,TRBV5-1,TRBJ2-5,CASSMSGTGRDF,TGCGCCAGCAGCATGTCCGGGACAGGGCGGGACTTC
-,TRBD2,TRBV15,TRBJ2-2,CATSRWGLAGGRTGELFF,TGTGCCACCAGCAGGTGGGGACTAGCGGGAGGAAGGACCGGGGAGCTGTTTTTT
few,-,TRBV28,TRBJ2-7,CASSPWSRTDITSYEQYF,TGTGCCAGCAGTCCCTGGTCGAGGACAGACATTACATCCTACGAGCAGTACTTC
-,-,TRBV7-2,TRBJ2-3,CASSLGARRTDTQYF,TGTGCCAGCAGCTTAGGGGCACGTCGCACAGATACGCAGTATTTT
-,-,TRBV6-5,TRBJ1-1,CASRPGGLNTEAFF,TGTGCCAGCAGACCGGGGGGGTTGAACACTGAAGCTTTCTTT
-,TRBD2,TRBV19,TRBJ2-1,CASGTSGRSSYNEQFF,TGTGCCAGTGGGACTAGCGGACGAAGCTCCTACAATGAGCAGTTCTTC
-,TRBD1,TRBV28,TRBJ1-5,CASSDGTGNQPQHF,TGTGCCAGCAGTGATGGGACAGGGAATCAGCCCCAGCATTTT
-,-,TRBV4-3,TRBJ2-3,CASSQGAEDTQYF,TGCGCCAGCAGCCAAGGTGCGGAAGATACGCAGTATTTT
few,-,TRBV19,TRBJ2-3,CASTSLAGSTDTQYF,TGTGCCAGTACCTCGCTTGCGGGGAGCACAGATACGCAGTATTTT
once,-,TRBV4-2,TRBJ1-3,CASSQEGGQSSGNTIYF,TGTGCCAGCAGCCAAGAGGGCGGGCAGAGCTCTGGAAACACCATATATTTT
-,TRBD1,TRBV19,TRBJ1-2,CASNDVDRGHGYIF,TGTGCCAGTAACGACGTCGACAGGGGGCATGGCTACATCTTC
few,-,TRBV4-2,TRBJ2-5,CASSGSQLGEETQYF,TGTGCCTCCTCCGGGTCCCAGTTAGGGGAAGAGACCCAGTACTTC
-,TRBD1,TRBV29-1,TRBJ1-1,CSVRTGIDLEAFF,TGCAGCGTCCGGACAGGGATTGATCTTGAAGCTTTCTTT
-,-,TRBV29-1,TRBJ2-1,CSANRDSFGEQFF,TGCAGCGCAAACCGGGACTCCTTTGGGGAGCAGTTCTTC
once,TRBD2,TRBV28,TRBJ2-7,CASRGLAEYYEQYF,TGTGCCAGCAGAGGACTAGCGGAGTACTACGAGCAGTACTTC
-,-,TRBV6-6,TRBJ1-2,CAGGTELVYGYTF,TGTGCCGGGGGGACCGAACTCGTATATGGCTACACCTTC
-,-,TRBV5-1,TRBJ1-1,CASSPLGRAEAFF,TGCGCCAGCAGCCCCCTGGGCAGGGCCGAAGCTTTCTTT
-,-,TRBV27,TRBJ1-4,CASSLYTGIEKLFF,TGTGCCAGCAGTCTCTATACAGGGATTGAAAAACTGTTTTTT
once,TRBD1,TRBV5-5,TRBJ2-7,CASSHRPGTGTTSYEQYF,TGTGCCAGCAGCCATCGTCCCGGGACAGGGACAACCTCCTACGAGCAGTACTTC
-,-,TRBV9,TRBJ1-5,CASSVSPGGDQPQHF,TGTGCCAGCAGCGTATCCCCGGGGGGCGATCAGCCCCAGCATTTT
-,TRBD1,TRBV28,TRBJ2-7,CASSLGDSYEQYF,TGTGCCAGCAGTTTAGGGGACAGCTACGAGCAGTACTTC
-,TRBD1,TRBV4-3,TRBJ2-3,CASSPGTGTTDTQYF,TGCGCCAGCAGCCCCGGGACAGGGACCACAGATACGCAGTATTTT
few,-,TRBV14,TRBJ1-1,CASSQDLLRTEAFF,TGTGCCAGCAGCCAAGATCTCTTGCGCACTGAAGCTTTCTTT
-,-,TRBV10-3,TRBJ2-7,CAISSGYHEQYF,TGTGCCATCAGTTCAGGGTACCACGAGCAGTACTTC
-,TRBD1,TRBV9,TRBJ2-3,CASSVEAGGISSTDTQYF,TGTGCCAGCAGCGTAGAGGCAGGGGGAATCTCTAGCACAGATACGCAGTATTTT
-,TRBD1,TRBV6-5,TRBJ2-5,CASSFGQGLQETQYF,TGTGCCAGCAGCTTTGGACAGGGATTGCAAGAGACCCAGTACTTC
-,-,TRBV7-2,TRBJ1-5,CASSFGYQPQHF,TGTGCCAGCAGCTTCGGTTATCAGCCCCAGCATTTT
-,-,TRBV7-2,TRBJ2-3,CASSLLGGGGDTQYF,TGTGCCAGCAGCCTTCTGGGTGGGGGAGGAGATACGCAGTATTTT
few,TRBD2,TRBV11-2,TRBJ2-3,CASSLELAGGTDTQYF,TGTGCCAGCAGCTTAGAACTAGCGGGAGGGACAGATACGCAGTATTTT
-,-,TRBV5-1,TRBJ2-7,CASSPRRDYEQYF,TGCGCCAGCAGCCCCCGCAGGGACTACGAGCAGTACTTC
-,TRBD1,TRBV19,TRBJ2-6,CASNPDRGGNVLTF,TGTGCCAGTAACCCGGACAGGGGTGGGAACGTCCTGACTTTC
-,-,TRBV20-1,TRBJ2-5,CSAAAQETQYF,TGCAGTGCAGCCGCCCAAGAGACCCAGTACTTC
-,-,TRBV11-2,TRBJ1-2,CASSFPRAGEVDYGYTF,TGTGCCAGCAGCTTTCCTCGGGCGGGGGAGGTGGACTATGGCTACACCTTC